A single sample is the source of the 27 T cell receptor beta chains below, sequenced in a study of human T cells and chemical hapten exposure (dated by TCRdb to the early 2020s). The time point label for this specimen denotes: pre-sensitization, week 0. The treatment or condition label on this specimen signifies: therapeutic diphenylcyclopropenone sensitization with weekly scalp DPC. Library preparation used RACE. The sequencer listed for this sample is NextSeq 500. TCRdb reprocessing: public reads trimmed at Q25 with fastp, clones called with MiXCR, in-frame beta chains kept. Records with the same CDR3 protein are collapsed into one entry carrying the most frequent genes and DNA. This sample holds 85,000 to 120,000 distinct CDR3 sequences; roughly 12% were observed only once. About 1.6% of the sample goes to the ten largest clones. Sequenced material: whole blood, taken in connection with sensitization to the hapten diphenylcyclopropenone (DPC). The receptor set was obtained from a woman aged 45-65 years with alopecia areata. Some clones in this sample may be carry-over from other donors' samples.

This clonotype was seen many times. The rearrangement links TRBV3-1 to TRBJ2-1, with TRBD2 matching 10 bases. V lost 4 bases, J lost 10 bases, and 10 bases stayed unmatched. CDR1 and CDR2 (germline): LGHDT, YNNKEL (reference sequence). The CDR3 has 15 amino acids. Here the CDR3 DNA reads TGTGCCAGCAGCCCCTGGGTTGATAGCGGGAGGGAGCAGTTCTTC. As protein: CASSPWVDSGREQFF.

The chain recombines TRBV14 with TRBJ2-1; 13 nucleotides agree with TRBD2. Trimming at V came to 4 bases and at J to 8 bases, leaving 8 bases not matched to a gene. The CDR3 contains 16 residues. Germline V gene sequence: CDR1 SGHDN, CDR2 FVKESK. This CDR3 is CASSPSTSGRGDEQFF. The CDR3 DNA sequence: TGTGCCAGCAGCCCCTCCACTAGCGGGAGGGGGGATGAGCAGTTCTTC.

The gene calls are TRBV12-3 or TRBV12-4 and TRBJ1-1; possibly TRBD1 for D (6 bases). This CDR3 is 14 amino acids long. Trimming removed 6 bases from V and 3 bases from J, with 14 bases in between. The CDR3 loop is CASRSGTPDTEAFF. The CDR3, as DNA: TGTGCCAGCAGATCCGGGACACCGGACACTGAAGCTTTCTTT.

The sample holds many counts of this clonotype. The genes are TRBV11-2 and TRBJ2-7, with a possible D match to TRBD1 (5 bases). Looked up from germline, CDR1 is SGHAT and CDR2 is FQNNGV. Trimming shortened V by 1 base and J by 6 bases, and 10 bases separated the two germline ends. The CDR3 has 13 residues. CDR3 protein: CASSLVLGAEQYF. The CDR3 bases are TGTGCCAGCAGCTTAGTTCTAGGGGCCGAGCAGTACTTC.

The table lists this clonotype with many counts. This rearrangement joins TRBV9 to TRBJ1-1; no clear D. Germline V CDR1 and CDR2: SGDLS, YYNGEE. The CDR3 has 13 amino acids. With 0 bases removed from V and 4 bases from J, the gap between germline ends came to 7 bases. The CDR3: CASSVGVGTEAFF. The CDR3 coding sequence is TGTGCCAGCAGCGTAGGGGTAGGCACTGAAGCTTTCTTT.

This clonotype was seen many times. The chain has TRBV6-2 or TRBV6-3 and TRBJ1-5; no reliable D call. Germline assignment: CDR1 MNHEY and CDR2 SVGEGT. This CDR3 is 12 amino acids long. Trimming took 5 bases from V and 7 from J, leaving 9 bases between them. CDR3 bases: TGTGCCAGCAGTCGCTTTGTCCAGCCCCAGCATTTT. Its protein product is CASSRFVQPQHF.

The chain recombines TRBV12-3 or TRBV12-4 with TRBJ2-1; a weak D match, TRBD1 (6 bases). Between the trimmed V and J ends, which lost 6 bases and 0 bases, there was a span of 15 bases. The CDR3 runs 16 residues. The CDR3, as DNA: TGTGCCAGCAGCCAAAGACAGGCGAGCTCCTACAATGAGCAGTTCTTC. This sequence encodes CASSQRQASSYNEQFF.

The chain combines TRBV7-2 with TRBJ2-7; TRBD2 agrees at 13 bases. This CDR3 has 15 amino acids. The germline V gene has CDR1 SGHTA and CDR2 FQGNSA. V was clipped by 1 base and J by 3 bases; unmatched bases: 0. DNA for the CDR3: TGTGCCAGCAGCTTAGGACTAGCGGGAGGCTACGAGCAGTACTTC. As protein: CASSLGLAGGYEQYF.

This rearrangement joins TRBV19 to TRBJ2-5; 7 bases are shared with TRBD1. CDR3 size: 16 residues. J was trimmed by 0 bases and V by 5 bases; bases with no gene match: 9. CDR1 is LNHDA and CDR2 is SQIVND in the germline V gene (reference sequence). In DNA form, the CDR3 reads TGTGCCAGTAGTTTTTCACAGGGGTCCTACCAAGAGACCCAGTACTTC. The encoded protein is CASSFSQGSYQETQYF.

The chain combines TRBV6-1 with TRBJ2-1; 9 bases are shared with TRBD1. This CDR3 is 16 amino acids long. V lost 6 bases, J lost 3 bases, and 9 bases stayed unmatched. Germline V lookup: CDR1 MNHNS, CDR2 SASEGT. Here the CDR3 DNA reads TGTGCCAGCAGAAATTTACAGGGGGCAGGCTACAATGAGCAGTTCTTC. It codes for CASRNLQGAGYNEQFF.

This clonotype was seen only a few times. V is TRBV18 and J is TRBJ2-7, with D possibly called TRBD1 or TRBD2 (7 bases each). Trimming removed 0 bases from V and 0 bases from J, with 15 bases in between. CDR1 is KGHSH, CDR2 LQKENI, per germline. The CDR3 is 17 residues long. The CDR3 nucleotides are TGTGCCAGCTCACCACCCCAAGGGAGGGGGCCCTCCTACGAGCAGTACTTC. Translating it yields CASSPPQGRGPSYEQYF.

The chain is built from TRBV11-1 and TRBJ2-5; D gene ambiguous. CDR3 length: 13 residues. The ends were cut back, 8 bases at V and 1 base at J, with 11 bases in the middle. Germline CDR1 reads SGHAT; CDR2 reads FQDESV (reference sequence). The CDR3 DNA sequence: TGTGCCAGCTCCCGGGCAGGCCAAGAGACCCAGTACTTC. Translation: CASSRAGQETQYF.

This clonotype came up many times. The chain uses TRBV20-1 and TRBJ2-1; no reliable D call. This CDR3 is built from 11 residues. Trimming removed 5 bases from V and 3 bases from J, with 5 bases in between. In germline, CDR1 is DFQATT, CDR2 SNEGSKA (reference sequence). CDR3 sequence reads: CSAEDYNEQFF. For the CDR3, the DNA is TGCAGTGCTGAGGACTACAATGAGCAGTTCTTC.

This clonotype occurred many times. V and J are TRBV27 and TRBJ2-7; D might be TRBD1 (5 bases). Between the trimmed V and J ends, which lost 5 bases and 3 bases, there was a span of 20 bases. From germline, CDR1 is MNHEY and CDR2 SMNVEV (reference sequence). The CDR3 totals 16 residues. CDR3 sequence (DNA): TGTGCCAGCAGTCATCTTCGCAGGGATAGCAACTACGAGCAGTACTTC. As protein: CASSHLRRDSNYEQYF.

This clonotype was observed once. This clone may be a read error of a much larger clone one base away. The chain has TRBV7-2 and TRBJ2-6; D gene uncertain. Looked up from germline, CDR1 is SGHTA and CDR2 is FQGNSA. The CDR3 covers 15 residues. Trimming removed 4 bases from V and 2 bases from J, with 9 bases in between. Here the CDR3 DNA reads TGTGCCAGCAGCTATCGGTCGGCTGGGGCCAACGTCCTGACTTTC. Amino acid sequence: CASSYRSAGANVLTF.

The V and J genes are TRBV18 and TRBJ1-1; D ambiguous. The CDR3 consists of 13 residues. Deletions cut 3 bases from V and 3 bases from J, with 8 bases between. Germline loops: CDR1 KGHSH, CDR2 LQKENI. CDR3 in DNA: TGTGCCAGCTCACCTACGGAGGACACTGAAGCTTTCTTT. The encoded protein is CASSPTEDTEAFF.

This clonotype was detected a few times. The rearrangement uses TRBV7-2 and TRBJ2-3; D unresolved. The germline V gene has CDR1 SGHTA and CDR2 FQGNSA. The V gene lost 2 bases and the J gene lost 4 bases, with 10 bases spanning the gap. The CDR3 is 14 amino acids. Here the CDR3 DNA reads TGTGCCAGCAGCTTATCCAGGCTAGCAGATACGCAGTATTTT. Its translation: CASSLSRLADTQYF. Variable domain in full (rest from reference TRBV7-2 and TRBJ2-3): GAGVSQSPSNKVTEKGKDVELRCDPISGHTALYWYRQSLGQGLEFLIYFQGNSAPDKSGLPSDRFSAERTGGSVSTLTIQRTQQEDSAVYLCASSLSRLADTQYFGPGTRLTVL.

This clonotype was seen many times. This rearrangement joins TRBV27 to TRBJ2-5; 7 positions match TRBD1. The CDR3 is 15 residues long. V lost 5 bases, J lost 2 bases, and 8 bases stayed unmatched. Germline CDR1 and CDR2: MNHEY and SMNVEV (reference sequence). The CDR3 nucleotides are TGTGCCAGCAGTACCACCTCGGGACAGCAAGAGACCCAGTACTTC. Translated: CASSTTSGQQETQYF.

The chain carries TRBV13 and TRBJ2-5; no reliable D call. CDR3 length: 16 amino acids. Germline CDR1 reads PRHDT; CDR2 reads FYEKMQ (reference sequence). V shed 5 bases and J shed 1 base, with 17 bases lying between them. For the CDR3, the DNA is TGTGCCAGCAGCCCCCCGAGGATAGGACCCCAAGAGACCCAGTACTTC. Encoded protein: CASSPPRIGPQETQYF. Full variable domain (outside the CDR3, taken from reference TRBV13 and TRBJ2-5): AAGVIQSPRHLIKEKRETATLKCYPIPRHDTVYWYQQGPGQDPQFLISFYEKMQSDKGSIPDRFSAQQFSDYHSELNMSSLELGDSALYFCASSPPRIGPQETQYFGPGTRLLVL.

In its sample, this clonotype was seen a few times. V usage is TRBV6-1 and J usage is TRBJ2-1; 8 positions match TRBD1. V lost 4 bases and J lost 6; bases outside the gene matches: 8. This CDR3 comprises 15 residues. Per the germline V gene, CDR1 is MNHNS and CDR2 is SASEGT. The CDR3 reads CASSARTGLRNEQFF. The CDR3 DNA follows: TGTGCCAGCAGTGCAAGGACAGGGTTACGCAATGAGCAGTTCTTC.

The chain employs TRBV4-3 and TRBJ1-4, with a weak D call TRBD1 (5 bases). Germline V CDR1 and CDR2: LGHNA, YSLEER. The V end was cut by 0 bases, the J end by 5 bases, with 22 bases between. This CDR3 spans 19 amino acids. CDR3 coding DNA: TGCGCCAGCAGCCAAGATCAGCTGCTCTGGGGGGAGTCCAATGAAAAACTGTTTTTT. It encodes CASSQDQLLWGESNEKLFF.

The chain links TRBV6-6 to TRBJ2-2, with 7 bases lining up with TRBD2. The V gene's germline CDR1 is MNHNY and CDR2 SVGAGI (reference sequence). V lost 7 bases and J lost 2; bases outside the gene matches: 10. This CDR3 is built from 16 residues. This CDR3 reads CASKTAGTTNTGELFF. In DNA, the CDR3 is TGTGCCAGCAAAACCGCCGGGACTACCAACACCGGGGAGCTGTTTTTT.

At least ten counts were recorded for this clonotype. The V call is TRBV29-1, the J call TRBJ2-5, with no clear D. The CDR3 runs to 13 residues. The V and J ends lost 0 bases and 5 bases respectively, with 10 bases between them. Germline V gene data show CDR1 as SQVTM and CDR2 as ANQGSEA. Here the CDR3 DNA reads TGCAGCGTTGAAGAAGGGATCCGCGAGACCCAGTACTTC. This translates into CSVEEGIRETQYF.

The chain couples TRBV6-5 to TRBJ2-4, with a possible D match to TRBD1 (7 bases). The ends were cut back, 0 bases at V and 8 bases at J, with 14 bases in the middle. Per germline, CDR1 MNHEY and CDR2 SVGAGI. The CDR3 spans 15 residues. CDR3 protein: CASSYSAGQYHIQYF. CDR3 in DNA: TGTGCCAGCAGTTACTCGGCGGGACAGTATCACATTCAGTACTTC.

The chain combines TRBV28 with TRBJ1-2, with a possible D match to TRBD1 (5 bases). Deletions cut 7 bases from V and 0 bases from J, with 12 bases between. CDR1 is MDHEN and CDR2 is SYDVKM in the germline V gene. The CDR3 loop spans 14 amino acids. The CDR3 nucleotides are TGTGCCAGCAACGAGGGGAAAGCTAACTATGGCTACACCTTC. Protein: CASNEGKANYGYTF.

In this sample, this clonotype turned up a few times. The chain employs TRBV28 and TRBJ2-7; maybe TRBD1 (6 bases). Deletions cut 8 bases from V and 1 base from J, with 18 bases between. CDR1 and CDR2 from the germline V gene are MDHEN and SYDVKM. CDR3 size: 15 residues. CDR3 bases: TGTGCCAGCTGGCCGGGAACAGGGCTTTCCTACGAGCAGTACTTC. Protein sequence: CASWPGTGLSYEQYF.

The J gene is TRBJ2-3, the V gene TRBV7-2, with D uncertain. Trimming removed 2 bases at V and 2 bases at J, with 8 bases between. Germline CDR1 is SGHTA and CDR2 is FQGNSA. The CDR3 has 14 amino acids. The CDR3 is CASSLNFDTDTQYF. CDR3 DNA: TGTGCCAGCAGCTTAAATTTCGACACAGATACGCAGTATTTT.